A selection of T cell receptor beta chains follows, all from one sample in a study of regulatory T cells in long-lasting Graves disease. MiXCR, run by TCRdb on the multiplex PCR reads, gives a single entry per CDR3 protein. The sample holds fewer than 450,000 distinct CDR3 sequences; about 20% are singletons and the top ten take roughly 30%. The sequencing here drew on peripheral blood mononuclear cells (PBMCs), taken when the disease was refractory, from a patient treated with antithyroid drugs. The receptors shown here come from a female donor with Graves disease. Each CDR3 is given with its conserved first and last residue. A D gene is named only where the DNA matches it firmly. Some rows mark clone size as missing; the rest say once, few, many or name a class of expanded clone.

CDR3 DNA: TGTGCCAGCAGCCCCGGACATCGGGAACACGATACGCAGTATTTT
CDR3 protein: CASSPGHREHDTQYF
J gene: TRBJ2-3
V gene: TRBV7-2
D gene: -
clone size: few

CDR3 DNA: TGTGCCAGCAGCTACCTGACGGTGCAAGAGACCCAGTACTTC
CDR3 protein: CASSYLTVQETQYF
J gene: TRBJ2-5
V gene: TRBV28
D gene: -
clone size: many

CDR3 DNA: TGTGCCAGCAGCTTAGGCTCAGGAGGGGAATATGGCTACACCTTC
CDR3 protein: CASSLGSGGEYGYTF
J gene: TRBJ1-2
V gene: TRBV13
D gene: -
clone size: few

CDR3 DNA: TGTGCCAGTAGTATCTCGGGGAACTATGGCTACACCTTC
CDR3 protein: CASSISGNYGYTF
J gene: TRBJ1-2
V gene: TRBV19
D gene: -
clone size: few

CDR3 DNA: TGTGCCAGTAAAGGCCAGGGTGTGATCTATGGCTACACCTTC
CDR3 protein: CASKGQGVIYGYTF
J gene: TRBJ1-2
V gene: TRBV19
D gene: -
clone size: many

CDR3 DNA: TGTGCCAGCAGCTTTGGGACAGGGACCGACTATGGCTACACCTTC
CDR3 protein: CASSFGTGTDYGYTF
J gene: TRBJ1-2
V gene: TRBV5-6
D gene: TRBD1
clone size: -

CDR3 DNA: TGTGCCAGCAGTCTCAATCCCTTTGGGGACACCATATATTTT
CDR3 protein: CASSLNPFGDTIYF
J gene: TRBJ1-3
V gene: TRBV6-1
D gene: -
clone size: -

CDR3 DNA: TGTGCCACCAGTGATCCCGACTTAGATCAAGAGACCCAGTACTTC
CDR3 protein: CATSDPDLDQETQYF
J gene: TRBJ2-5
V gene: TRBV24-1
D gene: -
clone size: few

CDR3 DNA: TGTGCCAGCAGTGCGATGACAGGGAAAATGAACACTGAAGCTTTCTTT
CDR3 protein: CASSAMTGKMNTEAFF
J gene: TRBJ1-1
V gene: TRBV2
D gene: TRBD1
clone size: -

CDR3 DNA: TGTGCCGGGAGCCGAGCGGAGGGGACCGGGGAGCTGTTTTTT
CDR3 protein: CAGSRAEGTGELFF
J gene: TRBJ2-2
V gene: TRBV2
D gene: -
clone size: many

CDR3 DNA: TGTGCCATCAGTGGTCAGGATAAAGAGACCCAGTACTTC
CDR3 protein: CAISGQDKETQYF
J gene: TRBJ2-5
V gene: TRBV10-3
D gene: -
clone size: many

CDR3 DNA: TGTGCCAGCAGTCCTCCGGGACTAGCGGGAAGTCAGCAGTACTTC
CDR3 protein: CASSPPGLAGSQQYF
J gene: TRBJ2-7
V gene: TRBV14
D gene: TRBD2
clone size: -

CDR3 DNA: TGCAGTGCTAGATCGGGACTCCAGCCGGGGACCCAGTACTTC
CDR3 protein: CSARSGLQPGTQYF
J gene: TRBJ2-5
V gene: TRBV20-1
D gene: -
clone size: -

CDR3 DNA: TGCAGTGCTAGCGGGCTCGACTATGGCTACACCTTC
CDR3 protein: CSASGLDYGYTF
J gene: TRBJ1-2
V gene: TRBV20-1
D gene: -
clone size: once

CDR3 DNA: TGCAGCGTGGAGGAGGGGACTAGCGGGAGTTACGAGCAGTACTTC
CDR3 protein: CSVEEGTSGSYEQYF
J gene: TRBJ2-7
V gene: TRBV29-1
D gene: TRBD2
clone size: few

CDR3 DNA: TGTGCCAGCAGGCAACAAATGTTCCGGGACAGGGAATACGAGCAGTACTTC
CDR3 protein: CASRQQMFRDREYEQYF
J gene: TRBJ2-7
V gene: TRBV6-1
D gene: TRBD1
clone size: few

CDR3 DNA: TGTGCCAGCAGCCCCCGGGACAGAATTAATGAAAAACTGTTTTTT
CDR3 protein: CASSPRDRINEKLFF
J gene: TRBJ1-4
V gene: TRBV7-9
D gene: TRBD1
clone size: -

CDR3 DNA: TGCGCCAGCAGCCCGGGCTGGGGCGGCGATCAGCCCCAGCATTTT
CDR3 protein: CASSPGWGGDQPQHF
J gene: TRBJ1-5
V gene: TRBV5-1
D gene: -
clone size: few